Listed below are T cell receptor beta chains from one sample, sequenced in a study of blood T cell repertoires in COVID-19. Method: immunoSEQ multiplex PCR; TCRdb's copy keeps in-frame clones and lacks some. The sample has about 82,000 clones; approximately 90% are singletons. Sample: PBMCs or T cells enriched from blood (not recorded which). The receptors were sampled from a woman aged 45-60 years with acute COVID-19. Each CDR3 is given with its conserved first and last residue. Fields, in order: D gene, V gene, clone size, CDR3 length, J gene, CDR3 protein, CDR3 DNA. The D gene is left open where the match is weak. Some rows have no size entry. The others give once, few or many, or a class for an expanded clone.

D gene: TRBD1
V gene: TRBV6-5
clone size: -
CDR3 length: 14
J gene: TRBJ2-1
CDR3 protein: CASSQGALKNEQFF
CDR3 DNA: TGTGCCAGCAGCCAGGGGGCCCTGAAAAATGAGCAGTTCTTC

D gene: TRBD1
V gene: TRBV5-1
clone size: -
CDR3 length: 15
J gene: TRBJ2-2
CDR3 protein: CASSLETGVPGELFF
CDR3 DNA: TGCGCCAGCAGCTTGGAGACAGGGGTGCCCGGGGAGCTGTTTTTT

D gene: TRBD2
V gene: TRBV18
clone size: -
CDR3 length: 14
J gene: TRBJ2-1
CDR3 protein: CASSPTSGYNEQFF
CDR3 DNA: TGTGCCAGCTCACCGACTAGCGGATACAATGAGCAGTTCTTC

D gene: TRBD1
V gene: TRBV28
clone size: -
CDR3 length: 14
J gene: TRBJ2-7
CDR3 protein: CASSPGQGPYEQYF
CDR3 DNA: TGTGCCAGCAGTCCAGGACAGGGACCCTACGAGCAGTACTTC

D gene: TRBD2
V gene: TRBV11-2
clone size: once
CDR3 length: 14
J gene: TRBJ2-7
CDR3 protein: CASSASGGGYEQYF
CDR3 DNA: TGTGCCAGCAGCGCAAGCGGGGGCGGCTACGAGCAGTACTTC

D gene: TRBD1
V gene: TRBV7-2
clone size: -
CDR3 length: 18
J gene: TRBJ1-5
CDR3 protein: CASSLAGTGGRGNQPQHF
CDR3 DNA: TGTGCCAGCAGCTTAGCCGGGACAGGGGGCCGCGGCAATCAGCCCCAGCATTTT

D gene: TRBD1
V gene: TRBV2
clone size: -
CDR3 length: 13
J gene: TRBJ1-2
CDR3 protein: CASSWGRGVGYTF
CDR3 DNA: TGTGCCAGCAGTTGGGGCAGGGGGGTTGGCTACACCTTC

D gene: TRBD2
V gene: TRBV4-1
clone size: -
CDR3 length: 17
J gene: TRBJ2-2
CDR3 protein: CASSQDVLAGEAGELFF
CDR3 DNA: TGCGCCAGCAGCCAAGATGTTCTAGCGGGAGAAGCCGGGGAGCTGTTTTTT

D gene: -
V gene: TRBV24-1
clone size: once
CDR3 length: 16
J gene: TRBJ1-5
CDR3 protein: CATSATGGQGNQPQHF
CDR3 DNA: TGTGCCACCAGCGCCACTGGAGGGCAGGGTAATCAGCCCCAGCATTTT

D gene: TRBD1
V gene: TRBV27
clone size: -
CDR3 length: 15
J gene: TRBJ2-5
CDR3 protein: CASSWGDRVGETQYF
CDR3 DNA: TGTGCCAGCAGTTGGGGAGACAGGGTGGGCGAGACCCAGTACTTC

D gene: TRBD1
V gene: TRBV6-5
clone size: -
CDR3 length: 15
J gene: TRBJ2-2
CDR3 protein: CASSTGGTIPGELFF
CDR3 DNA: TGTGCCAGCAGCACAGGGGGTACCATCCCCGGGGAGCTGTTTTTT

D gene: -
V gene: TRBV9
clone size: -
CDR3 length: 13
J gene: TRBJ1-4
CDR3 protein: CASSGYSGGELFF
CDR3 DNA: TGTGCCAGCAGCGGCTACTCCGGGGGGGAACTGTTTTTT

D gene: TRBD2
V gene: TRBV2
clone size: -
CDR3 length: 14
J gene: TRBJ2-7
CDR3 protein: CASRGTSGSYEQYF
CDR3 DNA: TGTGCCAGCAGAGGGACTAGCGGTTCCTACGAGCAGTACTTC

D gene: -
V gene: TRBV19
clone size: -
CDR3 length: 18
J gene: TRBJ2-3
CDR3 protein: CASSKNRVLGVGTDTQYF
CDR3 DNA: TGTGCCAGTAGCAAGAACCGGGTCCTGGGAGTGGGCACAGATACGCAGTATTTT

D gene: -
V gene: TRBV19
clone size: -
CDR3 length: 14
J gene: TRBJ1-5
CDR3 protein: CASSILPVNQPQHF
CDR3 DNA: TGTGCCAGTAGTATACTTCCCGTTAATCAGCCCCAGCATTTT

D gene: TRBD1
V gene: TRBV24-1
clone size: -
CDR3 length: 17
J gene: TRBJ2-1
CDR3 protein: CATSDASGTESYNEQFF
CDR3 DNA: TGTGCCACCAGTGATGCGTCCGGGACAGAGTCCTACAATGAGCAGTTCTTC

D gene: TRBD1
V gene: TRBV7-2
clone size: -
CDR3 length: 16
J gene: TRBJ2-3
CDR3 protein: CASSSTGTGGTDTQYF
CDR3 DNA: TGTGCCAGCAGCTCAACCGGGACAGGGGGCACAGATACGCAGTATTTT

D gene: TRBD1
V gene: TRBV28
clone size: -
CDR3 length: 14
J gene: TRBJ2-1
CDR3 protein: CASSPGQGERGQFF
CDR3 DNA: TGTGCCAGCAGTCCGGGACAGGGGGAACGGGGGCAGTTCTTC

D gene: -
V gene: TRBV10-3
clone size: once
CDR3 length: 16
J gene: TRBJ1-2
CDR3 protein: CANPLIYIAPNYGYTF
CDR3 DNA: TGTGCCAACCCTTTAATCTATATAGCCCCTAACTATGGCTACACCTTC

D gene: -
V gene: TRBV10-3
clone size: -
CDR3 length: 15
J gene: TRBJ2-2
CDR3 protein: CAISPGVGYTGELFF
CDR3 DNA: TGTGCCATCAGTCCGGGAGTAGGGTACACCGGGGAGCTGTTTTTT

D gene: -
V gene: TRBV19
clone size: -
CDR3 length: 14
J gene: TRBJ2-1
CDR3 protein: CASQRATGDNEQFF
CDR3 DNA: TGTGCCAGTCAGAGGGCCACGGGGGACAATGAGCAGTTCTTC

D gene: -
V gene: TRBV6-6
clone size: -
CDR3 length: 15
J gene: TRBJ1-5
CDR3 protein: CASSYTRLLQQPQHF
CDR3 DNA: TGTGCCAGCAGTTACACCCGCCTCCTCCAGCAGCCCCAGCATTTT

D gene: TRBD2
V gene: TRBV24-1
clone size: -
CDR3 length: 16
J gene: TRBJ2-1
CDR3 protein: CATSPTSGSSYNEQFF
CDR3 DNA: TGTGCCACCAGTCCCACTAGCGGGAGCTCCTACAATGAGCAGTTCTTC

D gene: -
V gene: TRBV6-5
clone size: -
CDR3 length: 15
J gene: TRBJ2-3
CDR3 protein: CASSYRGRKSDTQYF
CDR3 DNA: TGTGCCAGCAGTTACCGAGGGAGGAAATCAGATACGCAGTATTTT

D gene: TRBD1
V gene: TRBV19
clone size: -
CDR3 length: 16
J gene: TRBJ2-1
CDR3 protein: CASSSNPGQGFFEQFF
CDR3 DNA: TGTGCCAGTAGTAGCAACCCGGGACAGGGATTCTTTGAGCAGTTCTTC

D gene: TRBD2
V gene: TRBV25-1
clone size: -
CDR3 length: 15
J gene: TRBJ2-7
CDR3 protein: CASSGAGGLSYEQYF
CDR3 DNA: TGTGCCAGCAGTGGAGCGGGAGGACTGTCCTACGAGCAGTACTTC

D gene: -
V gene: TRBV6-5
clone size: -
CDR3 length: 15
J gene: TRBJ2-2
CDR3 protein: CASSYSIGEPGELFF
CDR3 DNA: TGTGCCAGCAGTTACTCGATCGGGGAACCCGGGGAGCTGTTTTTT

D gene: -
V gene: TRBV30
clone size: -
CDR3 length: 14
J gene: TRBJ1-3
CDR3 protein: CAWRGRPSGNTIYF
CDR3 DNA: TGTGCCTGGAGGGGCAGGCCCTCTGGAAACACCATATATTTT

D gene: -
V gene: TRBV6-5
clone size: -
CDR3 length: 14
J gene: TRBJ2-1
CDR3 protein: CASRKDIPSLEQFF
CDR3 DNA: TGTGCCAGCAGGAAGGACATCCCGAGTCTTGAGCAGTTCTTC

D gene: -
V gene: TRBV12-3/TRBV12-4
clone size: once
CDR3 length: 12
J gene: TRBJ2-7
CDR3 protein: CASSRQVYEQYF
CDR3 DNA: TGTGCCAGCAGCCGACAGGTCTACGAGCAGTACTTC

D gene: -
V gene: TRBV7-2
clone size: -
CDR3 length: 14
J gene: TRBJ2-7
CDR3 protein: CASSLKAELYEQYF
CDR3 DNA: TGTGCCAGCAGCTTAAAAGCGGAACTTTACGAGCAGTACTTC

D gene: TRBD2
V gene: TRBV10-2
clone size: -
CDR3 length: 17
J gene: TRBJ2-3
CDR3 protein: CASSERGKAGDTDTQYF
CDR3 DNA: TGCGCCAGCAGTGAGAGGGGGAAAGCGGGAGACACAGATACGCAGTATTTT

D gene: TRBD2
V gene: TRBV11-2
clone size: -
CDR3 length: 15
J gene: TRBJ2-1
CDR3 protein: CASSSGSGDYNEQFF
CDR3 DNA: TGTGCCAGCAGCTCAGGAAGCGGGGATTACAATGAGCAGTTCTTC

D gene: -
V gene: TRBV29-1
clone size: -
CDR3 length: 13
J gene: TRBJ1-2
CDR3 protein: CTIRGGLGYGYTF
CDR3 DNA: TGCACCATCCGGGGGGGGCTCGGCTATGGCTACACCTTC

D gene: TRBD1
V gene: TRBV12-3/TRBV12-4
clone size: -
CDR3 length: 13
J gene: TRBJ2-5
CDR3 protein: CASTYQGVETQYF
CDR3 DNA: TGTGCCAGCACTTACCAGGGGGTGGAGACCCAGTACTTC

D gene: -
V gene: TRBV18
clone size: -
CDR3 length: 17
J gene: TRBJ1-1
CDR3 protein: CASSPPSGERLYTEAFF
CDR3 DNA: TGTGCCAGCTCACCACCGTCCGGGGAGAGGTTGTACACTGAAGCTTTCTTT

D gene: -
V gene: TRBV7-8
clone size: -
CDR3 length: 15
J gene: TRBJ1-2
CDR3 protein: CASSLDWTANYGYTF
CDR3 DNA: TGTGCCAGCAGCTTAGACTGGACAGCAAACTATGGCTACACCTTC

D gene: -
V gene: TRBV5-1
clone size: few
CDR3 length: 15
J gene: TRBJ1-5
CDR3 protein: CASSLGQASNQPQHF
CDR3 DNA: TGCGCCAGCAGCTTGGGACAAGCTAGCAATCAGCCCCAGCATTTT

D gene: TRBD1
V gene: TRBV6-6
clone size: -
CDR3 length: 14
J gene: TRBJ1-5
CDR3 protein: CASRMGQVSQPQHF
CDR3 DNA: TGTGCCAGCAGGATGGGACAGGTCAGCCAGCCCCAGCATTTT

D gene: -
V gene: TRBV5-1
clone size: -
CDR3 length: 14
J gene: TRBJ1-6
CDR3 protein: CASSLEQINSPLHF
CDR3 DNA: TGCGCCAGCAGCTTGGAGCAAATTAATTCACCCCTCCACTTT